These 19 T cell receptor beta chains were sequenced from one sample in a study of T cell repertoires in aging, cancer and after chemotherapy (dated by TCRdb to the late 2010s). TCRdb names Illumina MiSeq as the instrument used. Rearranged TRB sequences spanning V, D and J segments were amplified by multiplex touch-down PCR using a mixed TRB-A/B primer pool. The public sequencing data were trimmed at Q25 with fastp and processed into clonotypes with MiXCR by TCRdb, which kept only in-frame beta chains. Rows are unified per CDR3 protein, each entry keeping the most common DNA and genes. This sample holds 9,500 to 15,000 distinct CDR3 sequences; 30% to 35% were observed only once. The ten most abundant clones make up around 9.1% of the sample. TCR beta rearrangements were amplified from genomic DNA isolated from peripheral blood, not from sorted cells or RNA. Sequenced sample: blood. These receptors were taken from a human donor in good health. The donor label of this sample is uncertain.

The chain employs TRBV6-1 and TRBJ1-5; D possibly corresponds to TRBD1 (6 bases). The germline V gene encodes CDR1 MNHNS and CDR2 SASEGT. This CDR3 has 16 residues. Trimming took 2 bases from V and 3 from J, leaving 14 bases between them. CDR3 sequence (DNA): TGTGCCAGCAGTGAATCCCCAACAGGGAACAATCAGCCCCAGCATTTT. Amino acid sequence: CASSESPTGNNQPQHF.

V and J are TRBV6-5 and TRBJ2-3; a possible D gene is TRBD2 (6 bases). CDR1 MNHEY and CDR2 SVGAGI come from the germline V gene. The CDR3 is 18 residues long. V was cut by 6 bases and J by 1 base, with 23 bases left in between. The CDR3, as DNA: TGTGCCAGCAGCCTTCTACCCCCGCGGGGTATTGGCACAGATACGCAGTATTTT. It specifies CASSLLPPRGIGTDTQYF.

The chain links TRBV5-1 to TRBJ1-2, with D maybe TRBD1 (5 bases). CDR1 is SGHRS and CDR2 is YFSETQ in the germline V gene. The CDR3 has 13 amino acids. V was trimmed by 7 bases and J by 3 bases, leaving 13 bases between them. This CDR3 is CASWGGRHYGYTF. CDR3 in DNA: TGCGCCAGCTGGGGGGGACGCCACTATGGCTACACCTTC. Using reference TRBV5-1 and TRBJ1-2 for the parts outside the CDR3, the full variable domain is KAGVTQTPRYLIKTRGQQVTLSCSPISGHRSVSWYQQTPGQGLQFLFEYFSETQRNKGNFPGRFSGRQFSNSRSEMNVSTLELGDSALYLCASWGGRHYGYTFGSGTRLTVV.

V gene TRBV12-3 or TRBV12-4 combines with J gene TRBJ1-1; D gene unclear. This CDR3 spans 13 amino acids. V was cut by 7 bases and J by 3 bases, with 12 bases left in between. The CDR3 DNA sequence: TGTGCCAGCACCGTAAACTGGGACACTGAAGCTTTCTTT. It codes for CASTVNWDTEAFF.

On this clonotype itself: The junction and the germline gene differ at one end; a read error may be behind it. CDR3 amino acids: CASSERDTGELSF. In DNA form, the CDR3 reads TGTGCCAGCAGTGAAAGGGACACCGGGGAGCTGTCTTTT. The chain couples TRBV6-5 to TRBJ2-2, with a possible D match to TRBD1 (6 bases). The CDR3 contains 13 residues. Germline V lookup: CDR1 MNHEY, CDR2 SVGAGI.

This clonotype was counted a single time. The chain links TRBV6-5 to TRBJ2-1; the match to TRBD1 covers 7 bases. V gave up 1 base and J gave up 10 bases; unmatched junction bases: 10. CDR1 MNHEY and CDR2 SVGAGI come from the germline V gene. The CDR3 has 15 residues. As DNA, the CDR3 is TGTGCCAGCAGTTACTTAGGGACAGAAGGCTGGGAGCAGTTCTTC. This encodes CASSYLGTEGWEQFF.

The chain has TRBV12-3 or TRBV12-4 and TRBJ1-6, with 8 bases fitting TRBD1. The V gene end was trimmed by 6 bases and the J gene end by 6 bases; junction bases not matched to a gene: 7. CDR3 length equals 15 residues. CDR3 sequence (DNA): TGTGCCAGCAGCGCAGGACAGGGTGGTAATTCACCCCTCCACTTT. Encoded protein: CASSAGQGGNSPLHF.

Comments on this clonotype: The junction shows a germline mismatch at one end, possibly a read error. In DNA form, the CDR3 reads TGTGCCAGCAGCTTAGACAGGGGCGACACTGAAGATTTCTTT. Protein product: CASSLDRGDTEDFF. This chain uses TRBV5-4 with TRBJ1-1; 8 bases align to TRBD1. This CDR3 contains 14 residues. Germline V CDR1 and CDR2: SGHNT, YYREEE (reference sequence). Combining the CDR3 with reference TRBV5-4 and TRBJ1-1 gives the whole variable domain ETGVTQSPTHLIKTRGQQVTLRCSSQSGHNTVSWYQQALGQGPQFIFQYYREEENGRGNFPPRFSGLQFPNYSSELNVNALELDDSALYLCASSLDRGDTEDFFGQGTRLTVV.

The CDR3 DNA follows: TGTGCCAGCAGTTACTCGAGGGGCTGGGGTACTGAAGCTTTCTTT. Translating it yields CASSYSRGWGTEAFF. The chain combines TRBV6-5 with TRBJ1-1; D may be TRBD1 (5 bases). Deletions cut 0 bases from V and 5 bases from J, with 13 bases between. CDR1 and CDR2 (germline): MNHEY, SVGAGI. The CDR3 length is 15 residues.

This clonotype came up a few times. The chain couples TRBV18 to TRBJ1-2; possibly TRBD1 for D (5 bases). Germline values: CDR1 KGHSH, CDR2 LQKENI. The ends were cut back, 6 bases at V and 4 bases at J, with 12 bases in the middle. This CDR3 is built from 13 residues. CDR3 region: CASSWGKGYGYTF. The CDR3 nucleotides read TGTGCCAGCTCCTGGGGGAAAGGCTATGGCTACACCTTC.

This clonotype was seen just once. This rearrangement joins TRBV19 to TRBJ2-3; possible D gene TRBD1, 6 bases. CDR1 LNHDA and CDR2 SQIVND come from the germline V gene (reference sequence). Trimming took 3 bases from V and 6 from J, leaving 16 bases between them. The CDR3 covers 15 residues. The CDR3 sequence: CASSMWGRGADTQYF. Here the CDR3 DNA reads TGTGCCAGTAGTATGTGGGGCAGGGGTGCCGATACGCAGTATTTT.

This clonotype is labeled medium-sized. The CDR3 DNA follows: TGTGCCAGCAGTGTGGGACACGAGCTGTTTTTT. It yields the protein CASSVGHELFF. This sequence joins TRBV27 and TRBJ2-2; D is perhaps TRBD1 (6 bases). Germline values: CDR1 MNHEY, CDR2 SMNVEV (reference sequence). The V and J ends lost 5 bases and 11 bases respectively, with 9 bases between them. This CDR3 region has 11 residues.

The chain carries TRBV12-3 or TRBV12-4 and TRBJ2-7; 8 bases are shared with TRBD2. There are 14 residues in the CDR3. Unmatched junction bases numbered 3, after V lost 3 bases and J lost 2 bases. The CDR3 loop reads CASSFTSGAYEQYF. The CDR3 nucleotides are TGTGCCAGCAGTTTTACTAGCGGTGCCTACGAGCAGTACTTC.

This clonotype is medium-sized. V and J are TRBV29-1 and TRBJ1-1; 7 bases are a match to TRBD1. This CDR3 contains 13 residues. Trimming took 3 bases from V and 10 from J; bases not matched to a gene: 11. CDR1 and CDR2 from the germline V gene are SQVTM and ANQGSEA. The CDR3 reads CSVEGQTALVAFF. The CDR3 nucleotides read TGCAGCGTTGAGGGACAGACGGCCCTTGTAGCTTTCTTT.

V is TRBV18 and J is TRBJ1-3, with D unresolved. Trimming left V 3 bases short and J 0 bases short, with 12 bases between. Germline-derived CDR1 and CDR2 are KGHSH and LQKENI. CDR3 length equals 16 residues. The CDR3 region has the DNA TGTGCCAGCTCACCCCTGGCCAGTCCCTCTGGAAACACCATATATTTT. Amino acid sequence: CASSPLASPSGNTIYF.

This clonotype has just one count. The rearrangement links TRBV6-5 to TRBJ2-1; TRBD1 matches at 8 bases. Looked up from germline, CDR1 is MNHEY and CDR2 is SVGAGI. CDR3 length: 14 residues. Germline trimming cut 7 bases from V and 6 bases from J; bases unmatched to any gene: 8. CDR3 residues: CASIPADRGNEQFF. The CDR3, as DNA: TGTGCCAGCATTCCCGCCGACAGGGGCAATGAGCAGTTCTTC.

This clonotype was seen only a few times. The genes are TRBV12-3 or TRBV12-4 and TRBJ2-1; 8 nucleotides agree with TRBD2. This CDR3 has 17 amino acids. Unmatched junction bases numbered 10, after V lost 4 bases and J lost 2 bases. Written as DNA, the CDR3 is TGTGCCAGCAGTTCCGGACGGGAGGGACGGGCCTACAATGAGCAGTTCTTC. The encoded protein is CASSSGREGRAYNEQFF.

CDR3: CASRTTGGYTF. The CDR3 region has the DNA TGTGCCAGCAGAACTACGGGGGGCTACACCTTC. The chain links TRBV6-1 to TRBJ1-2, with D unclear. V gave up 6 bases and J gave up 8 bases, with 10 bases separating them. The CDR3 is made up of 11 amino acids. CDR1 is MNHNS, CDR2 SASEGT, per germline.

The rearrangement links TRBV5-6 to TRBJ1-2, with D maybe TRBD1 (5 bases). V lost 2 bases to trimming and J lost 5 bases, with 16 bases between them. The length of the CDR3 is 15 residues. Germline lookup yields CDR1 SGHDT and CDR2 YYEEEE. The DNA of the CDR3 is TGTGCCAGCAGCTTCAGCGGGGCAGAGATTTATGGCTACACCTTC. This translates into CASSFSGAEIYGYTF.